One sample yielded the 21 T cell receptor beta chains listed below, sequenced in a study of blood T cell repertoires in COVID-19 (TCRdb year 2020). Library preparation was by the immunoSEQ multiplex PCR assay. TCRdb provides this immuneACCESS table in a form limited to in-frame rearrangements. Some clones are lacking; in checked studies, under half of them reflect an unresolved V gene, and why the rest are absent is not known. Across this sample there are about 320,000 clones, with roughly 85% seen only once. Of the sample, roughly 7.8% falls within the top ten clones. Sequencing used peripheral blood. Receptors originate from a human donor in a cohort sampled during active COVID-19.

The chain joins TRBV7-9 to TRBJ1-2, with 8 bases aligning to TRBD1. This CDR3 comprises 13 residues. V dropped 2 bases and J dropped 7; count of bases not matched to a gene: 3. CDR1 is SEHNR, CDR2 FQNEAQ, per germline (reference sequence). In DNA form, the CDR3 reads TGTGCCAGCAGCTTAACAGGGGGGGTTGGCTACACCTTC. This gives the protein CASSLTGGVGYTF.

The chain combines TRBV18 with TRBJ1-1; maybe TRBD1 (6 bases). V lost 0 bases to trimming and J lost 6 bases, with 14 bases between them. Germline V gives CDR1 KGHSH, CDR2 LQKENI. This CDR3 is built from 15 residues. The CDR3 bases are TGTGCCAGCTCACCACCCCAGGGGTTACCAGCTGAAGCTTTCTTT. Translated, it gives CASSPPQGLPAEAFF.

The J gene is TRBJ2-3, the V gene TRBV7-6; 10 bases align to TRBD2. V lost 4 bases and J lost 3; bases outside the gene matches: 13. The CDR3 is 18 amino acids. Germline V gene lookup returns CDR1 SGHVS and CDR2 FNYEAQ. As DNA, the CDR3 is TGTGCCAGCAGCTCCTTAGAACTTCAGCGGGGGGGTACAGATACGCAGTATTTT. Amino acid sequence: CASSSLELQRGGTDTQYF.

This chain uses TRBV12-3 or TRBV12-4 with TRBJ1-1; the match to TRBD1 covers 8 bases. V lost 7 bases to trimming and J lost 3 bases; unmatched junction nucleotides: 4. This CDR3 is built from 13 residues. The CDR3 sequence: CASTDRGDTEAFF. DNA of the CDR3: TGTGCCAGCACCGACAGGGGTGACACTGAAGCTTTCTTT.

By share, this clone ranks as large. This sequence joins TRBV4-1 and TRBJ1-6, with 9 bases aligning to TRBD1. The CDR3 runs 15 residues. Germline CDR1 reads MGHRA; CDR2 reads YSYEKL. The ends lost 5 bases at V and 9 bases at J; junction bases unmatched: 8. Here the CDR3 reads CASSGGQGRASPLHF. For the CDR3, the DNA is TGCGCCAGCAGCGGGGGACAGGGAAGGGCTTCACCCCTCCACTTT.

This clone was found once. The chain recombines TRBV6-1 with TRBJ1-5; the D is unclear. Trimming removed 2 bases at V and 6 bases at J, with 8 bases between. Germline CDR1 and CDR2: MNHNS and SASEGT. The CDR3 length is 13 residues. CDR3 residues: CASSESPGQPQHF. As DNA, the CDR3 is TGTGCCAGCAGTGAATCCCCCGGTCAGCCCCAGCATTTT.

This chain connects TRBV11-2 to TRBJ2-1; TRBD1 is a possible D gene (6 bases). Looked up from germline, CDR1 is SGHAT and CDR2 is FQNNGV. The CDR3 is 14 residues long. The V gene lost 2 bases and the J gene lost 2 bases, with 7 bases spanning the gap. The CDR3 region is CASSLKGAYNEQFF. CDR3 sequence (DNA): TGTGCCAGCAGCTTAAAGGGGGCCTACAATGAGCAGTTCTTC.

This chain links TRBV5-6 with TRBJ2-3, with 9 bases fitting TRBD2. Germline-derived CDR1 and CDR2 are SGHDT and YYEEEE. V trimming: 1 base; J trimming: 4 bases; junction bases outside the gene matches: 10. CDR3 length equals 17 residues. CDR3: CASSLLASGNFADTQYF. CDR3 bases: TGTGCCAGCAGCTTGCTGGCTAGCGGGAACTTCGCAGATACGCAGTATTTT.

This clone appeared a single time. CDR3 amino acids: CASSLLGERTGELFF. The CDR3 coding sequence is TGCGCCAGCAGCTTGTTAGGGGAAAGGACCGGGGAGCTGTTTTTT. The chain joins TRBV5-1 to TRBJ2-2, with a tentative D call TRBD1 (5 bases). Trimming cost V 1 base and J 5 bases, with 12 bases left between them. Germline V gene lookup returns CDR1 SGHRS and CDR2 YFSETQ. CDR3 length: 15 residues.

The V call is TRBV18, the J call TRBJ2-7, with 7 bases that match TRBD1. The CDR3 is made up of 13 amino acids. Trimming cost V 3 bases and J 6 bases; bases outside gene matches: 5. The germline V gene has CDR1 KGHSH and CDR2 LQKENI. The CDR3 sequence is CASSPRTGFEQYF. The CDR3 coding sequence is TGTGCCAGCTCACCCAGGACAGGATTCGAGCAGTACTTC.

This chain connects TRBV27 to TRBJ1-1; D is ambiguous. Trimming stripped 2 bases from V and 0 bases from J, with 10 bases between. This CDR3 region has 15 residues. CDR1 and CDR2 from the germline V gene are MNHEY and SMNVEV (reference sequence). CDR3 protein: CASSLNYGMNTEAFF. The CDR3 DNA sequence: TGTGCCAGCAGTTTAAATTACGGGATGAACACTGAAGCTTTCTTT.

The genes are TRBV10-1 and TRBJ1-4; D unresolved. V was trimmed by 8 bases and J by 7 bases, leaving 20 bases between them. Germline lookup yields CDR1 WNHNN and CDR2 SYGVQD (reference sequence). The length of the CDR3 is 15 residues. The CDR3 protein is CASGGLRRRSEKLFF. CDR3 bases: TGCGCCAGCGGTGGACTGCGAAGGCGTAGTGAAAAACTGTTTTTT.

The chain joins TRBV7-8 to TRBJ2-7; 7 bases are a match to TRBD1. There are 15 residues in the CDR3. The J segment lost 3 bases and the V segment lost 2 bases, leaving 7 bases of the junction unmatched. Germline assignment: CDR1 SGHVS and CDR2 FQNEAQ. The DNA for the CDR3 is TGTGCCAGCAGCTTAACCGGGACAGAAGTCTACGAGCAGTACTTC. This translates into CASSLTGTEVYEQYF.

The gene calls are TRBV7-9 and TRBJ1-2; 7 bases align to TRBD1. With 5 bases clipped from V and 6 bases from J, the junction kept 3 bases outside the gene matches. The CDR3 totals 12 residues. The germline gives CDR1 SEHNR, CDR2 FQNEAQ (reference sequence). The CDR3 protein is CASSGTADGYTF. As DNA, the CDR3 is TGTGCCAGCAGCGGGACAGCAGATGGCTACACCTTC.

The chain has TRBV18 and TRBJ1-1; possibly TRBD1 for D (5 bases). The CDR3 has 15 amino acids. Trimming removed 1 base at V and 1 base at J, with 10 bases between. Germline CDR1 is KGHSH and CDR2 is LQKENI. In nucleotides, the CDR3 is TGTGCCAGCTCACCACTGAACGGGGGGAACACTGAAGCTTTCTTT. It translates to CASSPLNGGNTEAFF.

This chain links TRBV18 with TRBJ1-2; no clear D. Trimming removed 2 bases at V and 1 base at J, with 8 bases between. CDR1 KGHSH and CDR2 LQKENI come from the germline V gene. This CDR3 has 14 amino acids. CDR3 residues: CASSPEPSNYGYTF. As DNA, the CDR3 is TGTGCCAGCTCACCAGAGCCGAGTAACTATGGCTACACCTTC.

CDR3 protein: CAWMREGTEAFF. The CDR3 nucleotides are TGTGCCTGGATGCGGGAGGGCACTGAAGCTTTCTTT. This sequence joins TRBV30 and TRBJ1-1; D is unresolved. The CDR3 sequence is 12 residues long. CDR1 is GTSNPN and CDR2 is SVGIG in the germline V gene (reference sequence). V was clipped by 4 bases and J by 4 bases, with 10 bases between them.

The chain carries TRBV5-1 and TRBJ2-2, with 7 bases that match TRBD2. V lost 1 base, J lost 4 bases, and 4 bases stayed unmatched. CDR1 and CDR2 (germline): SGHRS, YFSETQ. The CDR3 loop spans 15 amino acids. CDR3 amino acids: CASSLRGDFTGELFF. CDR3 coding DNA: TGCGCCAGCAGCTTGCGGGGGGACTTCACCGGGGAGCTGTTTTTT.

V usage is TRBV27 and J usage is TRBJ1-1, with unresolved D. This CDR3 is built from 13 residues. The germline V gene encodes CDR1 MNHEY and CDR2 SMNVEV (reference sequence). Trimming took off 6 bases at V and 2 bases at J, with 10 bases between the two ends. This CDR3 reads CASRDFGNTEAFF. The CDR3 DNA reads TGTGCCAGCAGGGACTTTGGAAACACTGAAGCTTTCTTT.

The J gene is TRBJ1-2, the V gene TRBV14; possible D gene TRBD1, 5 bases. The CDR3 has 13 residues. From germline, CDR1 is SGHDN and CDR2 FVKESK. Trimming stripped 6 bases from V and 5 bases from J, with 13 bases between. CDR3 nucleotides: TGTGCCAGCAGGGTTGACAGTTCGTATGGCTACACCTTC. Translating it yields CASRVDSSYGYTF.

The gene calls are TRBV13 and TRBJ2-1, with a weak D call TRBD2 (5 bases). Germline values: CDR1 PRHDT, CDR2 FYEKMQ (reference sequence). Trimming removed 0 bases at V and 7 bases at J, with 13 bases between. CDR3 length: 15 residues. The CDR3 is CASSLGPGSVNEQFF. The CDR3 DNA reads as TGTGCCAGCAGCTTAGGCCCGGGGTCGGTTAATGAGCAGTTCTTC.